The clone carrying this T cell receptor beta chain came up many times. Its antigen remains unknown. With the read ending 3 residues before the CDR3 end, the germline J gene is used to fill in that end. Patients had low serum IgG, IgA and/or IgM and specific antibody deficiency. Heparinized whole blood, roughly 5 to 8.5 ml, came from each donor. Profiled with immunoSEQ multiplex PCR; TCRdb holds only in-frame clones, not every one. The sample is made up of more than 20,000 clones, none counted only once. These data belong to a study of T cell clonality in common variable immunodeficiency. The study, taken as a whole, reports: CVID subjects showed higher TCRbeta clonality than healthy controls. Repertoire-complication correlations in CVID were limited by patient heterogeneity. Reportedly, TCR beta sequences from common variable immunodeficiency showed fewer deletions and N-nucleotide insertions.

Germline V gene data show CDR1 as MNHEY and CDR2 as SVGEGT. The CDR3 is 14 residues long. V shed 5 bases, J shed 6 bases, and the junction held 7 bases outside the gene matches. Sequenced material: peripheral blood mononuclear cells. The rearrangement links TRBV6-2 or TRBV6-3 to TRBJ2-3; 8 bases match TRBD2. The TCR originated in a human donor with common variable immunodeficiency. Partial CDR3 DNA: TGTGCCAGCAGTCGGGGGGGCCTTGGGGATACG. Its protein product is CASSRGGLGDT. The entire CDR3 protein reads CASSRGGLGDTQYF.